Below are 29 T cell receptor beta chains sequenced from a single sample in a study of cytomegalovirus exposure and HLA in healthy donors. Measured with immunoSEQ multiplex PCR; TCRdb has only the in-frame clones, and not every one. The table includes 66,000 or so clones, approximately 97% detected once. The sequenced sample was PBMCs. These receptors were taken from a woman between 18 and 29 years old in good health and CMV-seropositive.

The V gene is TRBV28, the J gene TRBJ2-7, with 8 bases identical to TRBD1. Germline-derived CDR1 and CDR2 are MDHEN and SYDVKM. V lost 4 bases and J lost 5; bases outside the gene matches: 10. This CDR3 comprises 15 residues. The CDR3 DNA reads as TGTGCCAGCAGTTCCGGTCCGACAGGGGTTGACGAGCAGTACTTC. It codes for CASSSGPTGVDEQYF.

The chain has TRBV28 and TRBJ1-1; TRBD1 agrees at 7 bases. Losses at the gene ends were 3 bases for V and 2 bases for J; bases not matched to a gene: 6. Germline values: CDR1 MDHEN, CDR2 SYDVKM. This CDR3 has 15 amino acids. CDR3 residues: CASSFFPGGNTEAFF. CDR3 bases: TGTGCCAGCAGTTTTTTTCCAGGGGGAAACACTGAAGCTTTCTTT.

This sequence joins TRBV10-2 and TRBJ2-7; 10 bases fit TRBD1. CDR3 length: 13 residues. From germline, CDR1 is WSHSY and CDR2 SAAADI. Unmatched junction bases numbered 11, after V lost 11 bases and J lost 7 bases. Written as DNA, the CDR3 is TGCGCCGGCTCCGGGACAGGGGAGGTTGAGCAGTACTTC. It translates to CAGSGTGEVEQYF.

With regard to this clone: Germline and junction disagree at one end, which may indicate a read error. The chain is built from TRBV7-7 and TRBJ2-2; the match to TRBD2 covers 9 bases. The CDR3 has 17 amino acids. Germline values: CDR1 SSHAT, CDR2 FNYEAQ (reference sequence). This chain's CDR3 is CASSSETSGLLTGELFF. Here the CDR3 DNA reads TGTGCTAGCAGCTCCGAAACTAGCGGGCTTCTCACCGGGGAGCTGTTTTTT.

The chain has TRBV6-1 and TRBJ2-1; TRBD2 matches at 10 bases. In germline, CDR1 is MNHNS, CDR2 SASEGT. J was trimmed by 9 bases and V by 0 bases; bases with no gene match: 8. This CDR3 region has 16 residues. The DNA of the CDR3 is TGTGCCAGCAGTGAAGCGGCGGCGGTAGCGGGGGGTGAGCAGTTCTTC. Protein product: CASSEAAAVAGGEQFF.

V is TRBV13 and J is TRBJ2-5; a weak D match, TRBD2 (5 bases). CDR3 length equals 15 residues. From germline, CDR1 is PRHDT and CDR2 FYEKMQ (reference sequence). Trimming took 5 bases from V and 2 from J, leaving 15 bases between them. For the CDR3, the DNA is TGTGCCAGCAGCGCCCGCGGACTGGGGCAAGAGACCCAGTACTTC. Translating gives CASSARGLGQETQYF. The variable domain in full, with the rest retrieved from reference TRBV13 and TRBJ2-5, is AAGVIQSPRHLIKEKRETATLKCYPIPRHDTVYWYQQGPGQDPQFLISFYEKMQSDKGSIPDRFSAQQFSDYHSELNMSSLELGDSALYFCASSARGLGQETQYFGPGTRLLVL.

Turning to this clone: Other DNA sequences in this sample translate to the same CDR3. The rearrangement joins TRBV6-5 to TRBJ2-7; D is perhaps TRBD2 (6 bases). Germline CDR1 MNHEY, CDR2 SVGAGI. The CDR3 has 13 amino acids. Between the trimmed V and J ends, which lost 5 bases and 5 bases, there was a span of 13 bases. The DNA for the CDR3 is TGTGCCAGCAGTCGTACTAGCTCAGACGAGCAGTACTTC. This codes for CASSRTSSDEQYF.

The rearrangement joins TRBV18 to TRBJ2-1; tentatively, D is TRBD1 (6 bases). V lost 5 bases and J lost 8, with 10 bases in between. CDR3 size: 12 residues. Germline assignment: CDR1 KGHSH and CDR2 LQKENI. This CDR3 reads CASSTRGDEQFF. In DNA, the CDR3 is TGTGCCAGCTCAACCAGGGGCGATGAGCAGTTCTTC.

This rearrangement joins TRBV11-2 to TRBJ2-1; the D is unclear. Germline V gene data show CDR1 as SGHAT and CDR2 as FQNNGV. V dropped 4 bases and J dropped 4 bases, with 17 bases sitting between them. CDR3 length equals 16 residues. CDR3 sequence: CASSSLLPPSYNEQFF. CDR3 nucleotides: TGTGCCAGCAGCTCGTTACTACCCCCCTCATACAATGAGCAGTTCTTC. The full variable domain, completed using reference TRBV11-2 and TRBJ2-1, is EAGVAQSPRYKIIEKRQSVAFWCNPISGHATLYWYQQILGQGPKLLIQFQNNGVVDDSQLPKDRFSAERLKGVDSTLKIQPAKLEDSAVYLCASSSLLPPSYNEQFFGPGTRLTVL.

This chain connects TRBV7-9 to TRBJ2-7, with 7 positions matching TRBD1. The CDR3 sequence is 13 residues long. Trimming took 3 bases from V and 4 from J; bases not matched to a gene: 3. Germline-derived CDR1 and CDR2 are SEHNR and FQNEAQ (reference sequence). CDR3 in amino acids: CASSFQQGYEQYF. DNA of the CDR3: TGTGCCAGCAGCTTCCAACAGGGGTACGAGCAGTACTTC. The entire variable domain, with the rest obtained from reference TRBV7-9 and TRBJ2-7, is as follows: DTGVSQNPRHKITKRGQNVTFRCDPISEHNRLYWYRQTLGQGPEFLTYFQNEAQLEKSRLLSDRFSAERPKGSFSTLEIQRTEQGDSAMYLCASSFQQGYEQYFGPGTRLTVT.

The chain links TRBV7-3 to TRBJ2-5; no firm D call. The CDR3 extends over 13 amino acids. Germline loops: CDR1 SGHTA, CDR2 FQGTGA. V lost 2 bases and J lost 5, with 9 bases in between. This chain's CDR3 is CASSLGLMETQYF. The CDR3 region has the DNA TGTGCCAGCAGCTTAGGCCTGATGGAGACCCAGTACTTC.

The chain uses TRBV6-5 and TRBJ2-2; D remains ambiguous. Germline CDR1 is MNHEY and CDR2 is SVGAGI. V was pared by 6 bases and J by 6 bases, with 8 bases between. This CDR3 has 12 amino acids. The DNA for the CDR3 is TGTGCCAGCAGCCCGTATTCCGGGGAGCTGTTTTTT. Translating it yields CASSPYSGELFF.

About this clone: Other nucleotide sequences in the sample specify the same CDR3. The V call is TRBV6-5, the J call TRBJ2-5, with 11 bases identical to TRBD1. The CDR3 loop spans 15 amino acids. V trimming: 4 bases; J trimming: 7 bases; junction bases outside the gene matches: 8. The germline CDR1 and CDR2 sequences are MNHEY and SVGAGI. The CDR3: CASSLFGTGGGTQYF. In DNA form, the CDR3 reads TGTGCCAGCAGTTTATTCGGGACAGGGGGGGGGACCCAGTACTTC.

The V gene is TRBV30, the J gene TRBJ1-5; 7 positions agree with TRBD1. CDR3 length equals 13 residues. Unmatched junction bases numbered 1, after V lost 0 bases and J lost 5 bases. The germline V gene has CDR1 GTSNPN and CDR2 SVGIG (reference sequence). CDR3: CAWSVGGDQPQHF. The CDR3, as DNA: TGTGCCTGGAGTGTAGGGGGCGATCAGCCCCAGCATTTT.

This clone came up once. The CDR3 nucleotides are TGTGCCAGTAGTATATCTCTCCTAGACAATGAGCAGTTCTTC. Its translation is CASSISLLDNEQFF. The chain is built from TRBV19 and TRBJ2-1; D unresolved. Germline V gene data show CDR1 as LNHDA and CDR2 as SQIVND (reference sequence). This CDR3 spans 14 amino acids. The V end lost 2 bases, the J end lost 5 bases, and 10 bases lay between the germline ends.

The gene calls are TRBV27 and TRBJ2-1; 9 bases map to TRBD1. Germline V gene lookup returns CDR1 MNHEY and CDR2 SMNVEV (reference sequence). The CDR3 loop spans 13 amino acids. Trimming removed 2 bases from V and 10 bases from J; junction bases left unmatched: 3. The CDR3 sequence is CASSLTGGEEQFF. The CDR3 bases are TGTGCCAGCAGTTTAACAGGGGGCGAAGAGCAGTTCTTC.

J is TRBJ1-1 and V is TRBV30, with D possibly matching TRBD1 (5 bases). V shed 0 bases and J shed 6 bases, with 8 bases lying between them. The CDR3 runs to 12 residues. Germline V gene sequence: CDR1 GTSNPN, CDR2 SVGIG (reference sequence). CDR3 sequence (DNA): TGTGCCTGGAGTGTAGGGGAGGCTGAAGCTTTCTTT. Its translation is CAWSVGEAEAFF.

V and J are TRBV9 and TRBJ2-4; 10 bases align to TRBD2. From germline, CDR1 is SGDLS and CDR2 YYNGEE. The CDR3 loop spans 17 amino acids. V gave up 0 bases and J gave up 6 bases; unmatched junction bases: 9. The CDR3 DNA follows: TGTGCCAGCAGCGTAGAAGGACTAGCGGACGAGGGAAACATTCAGTACTTC. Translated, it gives CASSVEGLADEGNIQYF.

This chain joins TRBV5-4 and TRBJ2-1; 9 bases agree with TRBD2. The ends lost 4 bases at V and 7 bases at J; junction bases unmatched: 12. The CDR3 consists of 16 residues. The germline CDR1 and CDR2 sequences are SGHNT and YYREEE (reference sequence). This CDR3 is CASSLFSGSFGNEQFF. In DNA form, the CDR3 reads TGTGCCAGCAGCCTATTTAGCGGGAGTTTTGGGAATGAGCAGTTCTTC.

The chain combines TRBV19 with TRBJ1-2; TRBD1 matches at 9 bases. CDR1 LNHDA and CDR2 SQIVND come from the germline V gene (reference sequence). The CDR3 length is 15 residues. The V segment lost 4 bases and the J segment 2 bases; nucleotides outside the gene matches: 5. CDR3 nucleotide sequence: TGTGCCAGTAGTAGTCCCGGGACAGGGAACTATGGCTACACCTTC. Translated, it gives CASSSPGTGNYGYTF.

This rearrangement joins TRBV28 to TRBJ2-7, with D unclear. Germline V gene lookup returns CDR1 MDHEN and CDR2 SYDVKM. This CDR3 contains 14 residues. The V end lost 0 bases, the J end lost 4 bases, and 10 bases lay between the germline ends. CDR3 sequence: CASSLWAETYEQYF. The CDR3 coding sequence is TGTGCCAGCAGTTTATGGGCAGAGACTTACGAGCAGTACTTC.

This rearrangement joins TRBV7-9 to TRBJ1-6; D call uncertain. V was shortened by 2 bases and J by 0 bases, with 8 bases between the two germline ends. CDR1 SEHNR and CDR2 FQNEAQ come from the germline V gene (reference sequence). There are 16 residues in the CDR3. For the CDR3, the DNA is TGTGCCAGCAGCTTAATTATTAGCTCCTATAATTCACCCCTCCACTTT. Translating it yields CASSLIISSYNSPLHF.

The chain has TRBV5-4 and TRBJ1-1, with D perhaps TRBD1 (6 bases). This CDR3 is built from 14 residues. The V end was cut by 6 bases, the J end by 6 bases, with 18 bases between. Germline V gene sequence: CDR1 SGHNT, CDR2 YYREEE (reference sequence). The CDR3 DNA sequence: TGTGCCAGCAACCCAACCAGGGGATTCTCTGAAGCTTTCTTT. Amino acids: CASNPTRGFSEAFF.

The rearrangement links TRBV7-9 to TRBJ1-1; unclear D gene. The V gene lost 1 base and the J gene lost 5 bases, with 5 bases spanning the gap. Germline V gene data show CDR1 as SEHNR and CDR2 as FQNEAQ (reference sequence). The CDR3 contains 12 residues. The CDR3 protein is CASSLGATEAFF. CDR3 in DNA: TGTGCCAGCAGCTTAGGTGCGACTGAAGCTTTCTTT.

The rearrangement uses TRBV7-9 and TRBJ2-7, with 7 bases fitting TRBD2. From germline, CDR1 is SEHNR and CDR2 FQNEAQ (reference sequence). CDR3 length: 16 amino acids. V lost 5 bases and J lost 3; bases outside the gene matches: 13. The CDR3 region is CASSPNQGEGRYEQYF. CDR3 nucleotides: TGTGCCAGCAGCCCGAATCAAGGGGAGGGCCGCTACGAGCAGTACTTC.

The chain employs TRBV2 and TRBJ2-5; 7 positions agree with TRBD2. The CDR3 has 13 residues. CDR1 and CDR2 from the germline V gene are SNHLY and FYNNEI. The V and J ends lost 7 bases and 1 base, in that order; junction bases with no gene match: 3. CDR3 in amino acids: CASNLAGQETQYF. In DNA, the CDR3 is TGTGCCAGCAACTTAGCGGGCCAAGAGACCCAGTACTTC.

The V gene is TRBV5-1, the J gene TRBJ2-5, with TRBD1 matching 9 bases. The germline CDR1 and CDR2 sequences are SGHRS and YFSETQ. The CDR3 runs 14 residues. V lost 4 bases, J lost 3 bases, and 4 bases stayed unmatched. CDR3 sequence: CASSMGQGKETQYF. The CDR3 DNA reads TGCGCCAGCAGCATGGGACAGGGAAAAGAGACCCAGTACTTC.

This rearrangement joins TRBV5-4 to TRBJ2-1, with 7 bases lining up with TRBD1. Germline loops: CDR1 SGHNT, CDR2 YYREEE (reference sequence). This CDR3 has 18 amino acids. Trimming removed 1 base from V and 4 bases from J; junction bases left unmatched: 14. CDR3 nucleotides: TGTGCCAGCAGCTTGATCAGGGTCGGATTACAGGGGTACAATGAGCAGTTCTTC. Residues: CASSLIRVGLQGYNEQFF.

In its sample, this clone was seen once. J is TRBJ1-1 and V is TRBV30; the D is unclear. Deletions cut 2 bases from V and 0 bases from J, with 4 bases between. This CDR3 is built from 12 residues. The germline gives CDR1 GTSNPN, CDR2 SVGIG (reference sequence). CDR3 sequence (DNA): TGTGCCTGGAGTTCAGTGAACACTGAAGCTTTCTTT. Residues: CAWSSVNTEAFF. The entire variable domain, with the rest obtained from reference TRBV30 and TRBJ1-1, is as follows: SQTIHQWPATLVQPVGSPLSLECTVEGTSNPNLYWYRQAAGRGLQLLFYSVGIGQISSEVPQNLSASRPQDRQFILSSKKLLLSDSGFYLCAWSSVNTEAFFGQGTRLTVV.